The 4 T cell receptor beta chains presented below share a single source sample, sequenced in a study of T cell clonotyping in hematopoietic cell transplantation. The repertoire was sequenced with immunoSEQ multiplex PCR; TCRdb's copy has only in-frame clones and lacks some. The data contain more than 25,000 clones, roughly 71% of them seen just once; the ten biggest clones take up about 5.9%. Time point defined: recipient sample about 28 days before transplant, after cytoreduction. The material was peripheral blood mononuclear cells, obtained before stem cell transplant. Source of these receptors: a middle-aged man with myelodysplastic syndrome. Some clones in this sample may be carry-over from other donors' samples.

The rearrangement links TRBV30 to TRBJ1-5; possibly TRBD1 for D (5 bases). Germline-derived CDR1 and CDR2 are GTSNPN and SVGIG (reference sequence). The CDR3 covers 16 residues. V lost 2 bases and J 0 bases, leaving 14 bases between the germline ends. The DNA for the CDR3 is TGTGCCTGGAGTCCGCAGGGAATTTATAGCAATCAGCCCCAGCATTTT. It encodes CAWSPQGIYSNQPQHF.

V and J are TRBV6-6 and TRBJ1-1, with D perhaps TRBD1 (6 bases). The CDR3 has 13 amino acids. The germline gives CDR1 MNHNY, CDR2 SVGAGI (reference sequence). Trimming stripped 6 bases from V and 5 bases from J, with 13 bases between. CDR3 nucleotide sequence: TGTGCCAGCAGCAGACAGGCAGCAACTGAAGCTTTCTTT. It encodes CASSRQAATEAFF.

The V gene is TRBV28, the J gene TRBJ1-1, with D possibly TRBD1 on 6 matching bases. The CDR3 extends over 13 amino acids. With 5 bases removed from V and 10 bases from J, the gap between germline ends came to 17 bases. From germline, CDR1 is MDHEN and CDR2 SYDVKM. CDR3 protein: CASSPSQGSRAFF. CDR3 DNA: TGTGCCAGCAGTCCCTCACAGGGATCCCGAGCTTTCTTT.

The chain has TRBV9 and TRBJ1-1, with TRBD1 matching over 7 bases. With 0 bases clipped from V and 4 bases from J, the junction kept 3 bases outside the gene matches. This CDR3 contains 14 residues. CDR1 SGDLS and CDR2 YYNGEE come from the germline V gene. CDR3 loop: CASSVVTGVTEAFF. CDR3 sequence (DNA): TGTGCCAGCAGCGTAGTTACAGGGGTCACTGAAGCTTTCTTT.